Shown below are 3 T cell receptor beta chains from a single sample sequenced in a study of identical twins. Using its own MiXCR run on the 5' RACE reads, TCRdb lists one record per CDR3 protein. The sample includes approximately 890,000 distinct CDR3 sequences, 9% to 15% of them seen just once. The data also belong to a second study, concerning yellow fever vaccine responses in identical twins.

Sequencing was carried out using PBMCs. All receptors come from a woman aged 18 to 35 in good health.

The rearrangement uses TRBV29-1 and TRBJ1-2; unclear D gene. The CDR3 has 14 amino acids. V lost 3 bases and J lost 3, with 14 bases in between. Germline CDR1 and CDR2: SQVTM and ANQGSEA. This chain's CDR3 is CSVDGVDWYYGYTF. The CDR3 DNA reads TGCAGCGTTGATGGGGTCGACTGGTACTATGGCTACACCTTC.

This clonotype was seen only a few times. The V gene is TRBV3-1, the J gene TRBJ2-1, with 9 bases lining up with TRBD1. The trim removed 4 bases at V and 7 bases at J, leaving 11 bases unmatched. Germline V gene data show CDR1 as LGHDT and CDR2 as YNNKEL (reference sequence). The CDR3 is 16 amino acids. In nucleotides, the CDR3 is TGTGCCAGCAGCCCCACCCCGGGACAGGGAGCGAATGAGCAGTTCTTC. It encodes CASSPTPGQGANEQFF.

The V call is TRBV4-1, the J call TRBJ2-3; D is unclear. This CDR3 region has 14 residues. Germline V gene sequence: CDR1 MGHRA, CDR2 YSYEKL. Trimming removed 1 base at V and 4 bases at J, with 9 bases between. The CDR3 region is CASSQVGSPDTQYF. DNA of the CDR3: TGCGCCAGCAGCCAAGTCGGCAGTCCAGATACGCAGTATTTT.